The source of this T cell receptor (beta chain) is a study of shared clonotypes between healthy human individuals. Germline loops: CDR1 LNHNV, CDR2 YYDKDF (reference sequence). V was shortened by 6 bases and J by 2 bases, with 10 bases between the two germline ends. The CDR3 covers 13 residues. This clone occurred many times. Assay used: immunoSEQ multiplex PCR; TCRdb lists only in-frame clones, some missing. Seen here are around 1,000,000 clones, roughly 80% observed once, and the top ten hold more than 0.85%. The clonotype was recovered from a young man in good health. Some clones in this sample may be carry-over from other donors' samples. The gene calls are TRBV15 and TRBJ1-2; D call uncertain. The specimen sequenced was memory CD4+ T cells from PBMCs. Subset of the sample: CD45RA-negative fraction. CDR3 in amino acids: CATRDAGNYGYTF. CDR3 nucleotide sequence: TGTGCCACCAGGGACGCGGGGAACTATGGCTACACCTTC.